What follows describes a single T cell receptor (beta chain). Trimming left V 4 bases short and J 6 bases short, with 11 bases between. Germline V gene lookup returns CDR1 KGHDR and CDR2 SFDVKD. The CDR3 loop spans 13 amino acids. In the authors' methods: Researchers built a distant-metastasis classifier for papillary thyroid cancer that drew on CDR3 differences across clinicopathological groups. TCRdb reanalyzed the PCR reads via MiXCR. TCRdb assigned the V and J calls; the authors' analysis was not used. The table shows around 20,000 clones, with 20% to 25% occurring only once. The data derive from a study of metastatic and nonmetastatic thyroid tumors. Study as a whole: The comparison covered peripheral blood and tumor or nodule tissue in malignant and benign thyroid patients.

Each patient went into thyroid surgery without having received any treatment. This TCR was sampled from a male donor with papillary thyroid cancer or a benign thyroid nodule (not recorded which). Some clones in this sample may be carry-over from other donors' samples. The sequencing input was blood. The chain couples TRBV24-1 to TRBJ1-1, with D unclear. In nucleotides, the CDR3 is TGTGCCACCAGTGACCAAAATTCTGCTGAAGCTTTCTTT. Protein: CATSDQNSAEAFF.